Below, 32 T cell receptor beta chains from the same sample are listed, as sequenced in a study of shared clonotypes between healthy human individuals. Using immunoSEQ multiplex PCR, the repertoire was profiled, and TCRdb retains in-frame clones only, with some absent. The sample gives 900,000 to 1,200,000 clones, 75% to 80% of which show up once; around 0.6% is in the top ten. Sample: memory CD4+ T cells from PBMCs. Subset reported: CD45RA-negative fraction. The receptors originated from a young man in good health. Some clones in this sample may be carry-over from other donors' samples.

The V gene is TRBV28, the J gene TRBJ2-1; 8 bases are a match to TRBD2. This CDR3 has 15 residues. Germline V gene lookup returns CDR1 MDHEN and CDR2 SYDVKM. V dropped 6 bases and J dropped 1; count of bases not matched to a gene: 5. Here the CDR3 DNA reads TGTGCCAGCAGAGATCGACTAGCGTCCTACAATGAGCAGTTCTTC. Amino acid sequence: CASRDRLASYNEQFF.

The chain combines TRBV5-1 with TRBJ2-5, with 10 bases lining up with TRBD2. The CDR3 runs to 16 residues. CDR1 and CDR2 from the germline V gene are SGHRS and YFSETQ. The V segment lost 4 bases and the J segment 2 bases; nucleotides outside the gene matches: 8. As DNA, the CDR3 is TGCGCCAGCAGCAAAAGCGGGAGGGCGCGGCAAGAGACCCAGTACTTC. Protein: CASSKSGRARQETQYF.

This clone was recorded only once. The chain carries TRBV5-4 and TRBJ2-7; 8 bases fit TRBD1. CDR1 is SGHNT and CDR2 is YYREEE in the germline V gene (reference sequence). The CDR3 consists of 15 residues. The J segment lost 2 bases and the V segment lost 3 bases, leaving 7 bases of the junction unmatched. CDR3 nucleotide sequence: TGTGCCAGCAGCTACCCCGGACAGGGCACCTACGAGCAGTACTTC. This codes for CASSYPGQGTYEQYF.

V is TRBV30 and J is TRBJ1-2; D uncertain. The germline CDR1 and CDR2 sequences are GTSNPN and SVGIG (reference sequence). V dropped 8 bases and J dropped 3 bases, with 16 bases sitting between them. This CDR3 has 13 amino acids. The DNA for the CDR3 is TGTGCCGCCTCCGGGTCAAAAGACTATGGCTACACCTTC. Protein product: CAASGSKDYGYTF.

Details on this clone: This same CDR3 is encoded by further DNA sequences in the sample. The chain employs TRBV7-9 and TRBJ1-5; TRBD1 might be the D (5 bases). Germline assignment: CDR1 SEHNR and CDR2 FQNEAQ (reference sequence). Trimming shortened V by 5 bases and J by 1 base, and 6 bases separated the two germline ends. There are 13 residues in the CDR3. The DNA of the CDR3 is TGTGCCAGCAGCCCAGGGAGCAATCAGCCCCAGCATTTT. This codes for CASSPGSNQPQHF.

V gene TRBV30 combines with J gene TRBJ2-7; D is tentatively TRBD1 or TRBD2 (5 bases each). Trimming pared 5 bases from V and 3 bases from J, leaving 8 bases between. The germline CDR1 and CDR2 sequences are GTSNPN and SVGIG (reference sequence). The CDR3 spans 11 residues. The CDR3, as DNA: TGTGCCTGGGGGGGAATCTACGAGCAGTACTTC. Translation: CAWGGIYEQYF.

With regard to this clone: This may be a read error, as it is one base from a much larger clone. This chain links TRBV27 with TRBJ2-7; D gene ambiguous. Germline lookup yields CDR1 MNHEY and CDR2 SMNVEV (reference sequence). The CDR3 extends over 13 amino acids. The CDR3 sequence is CACSPHYTIEQYF. The CDR3 DNA reads TGTGCCTGCAGTCCCCACTATACTATCGAGCAGTACTTC.

The count of this clone is one. The chain combines TRBV11-2 with TRBJ2-7; 8 nucleotides agree with TRBD1. CDR1 and CDR2 from the germline V gene are SGHAT and FQNNGV. The CDR3 covers 16 residues. V lost 5 bases, J lost 3 bases, and 12 bases stayed unmatched. The CDR3, as DNA: TGTGCCAGCAGCCCCATTCGGGGACAGGACCTCTACGAGCAGTACTTC. Amino acid sequence: CASSPIRGQDLYEQYF.

V and J are TRBV30 and TRBJ2-7; no clear D gene. The CDR3 covers 14 residues. From germline, CDR1 is GTSNPN and CDR2 SVGIG (reference sequence). Trimming stripped 1 base from V and 5 bases from J, with 15 bases between. The CDR3 coding sequence is TGTGCCTGGAGTGGAGGATACGTCTTGAACGAGCAGTACTTC. Its translation: CAWSGGYVLNEQYF.

The rearrangement links TRBV5-1 to TRBJ1-4; 8 bases are a match to TRBD1. V was clipped by 5 bases and J by 5 bases; unmatched bases: 5. Germline CDR1 is SGHRS and CDR2 is YFSETQ. The CDR3 totals 14 residues. The CDR3 sequence: CASRTQGVNEKLFF. The CDR3 nucleotides are TGCGCCAGCAGGACACAGGGGGTGAATGAAAAACTGTTTTTT.

Concerning this clone: The sample has other DNA sequences that encode this CDR3 too. The gene calls are TRBV2 and TRBJ1-5, with a weak D call TRBD1 (5 bases). V lost 6 bases to trimming and J lost 0 bases, with 9 bases between them. Germline V CDR1 and CDR2: SNHLY, FYNNEI. CDR3 length equals 14 residues. DNA for the CDR3: TGTGCCAGCAGGGGGGGGGATAGCAATCAGCCCCAGCATTTT. This codes for CASRGGDSNQPQHF.

In its sample, this clone was seen once. The rearrangement joins TRBV11-2 to TRBJ2-7, with 15 bases lining up with TRBD2. The CDR3 has 18 amino acids. J was trimmed by 4 bases and V by 1 base; bases with no gene match: 8. Germline-derived CDR1 and CDR2 are SGHAT and FQNNGV. The CDR3 DNA follows: TGTGCCAGCAGCTTAGGCTCCGGGACTAGCGGGAGGTTATACGAGCAGTACTTC. This sequence encodes CASSLGSGTSGRLYEQYF. The entire variable domain, with the rest obtained from reference TRBV11-2 and TRBJ2-7, is as follows: EAGVAQSPRYKIIEKRQSVAFWCNPISGHATLYWYQQILGQGPKLLIQFQNNGVVDDSQLPKDRFSAERLKGVDSTLKIQPAKLEDSAVYLCASSLGSGTSGRLYEQYFGPGTRLTVT.

This sequence joins TRBV5-1 and TRBJ1-4; no clear D gene. Per germline, CDR1 SGHRS and CDR2 YFSETQ. V shed 0 bases and J shed 11 bases, with 8 bases lying between them. There are 12 residues in the CDR3. The CDR3 bases are TGCGCCAGCAGCTTGGACCGAATTAAACTGTTTTTT. Encoded protein: CASSLDRIKLFF.

This clone occurred many times. The rearrangement uses TRBV4-2 and TRBJ2-3, with TRBD2 matching over 7 bases. The germline CDR1 and CDR2 sequences are LGHNA and YNFKEQ. There are 17 residues in the CDR3. V dropped 4 bases and J dropped 5; count of bases not matched to a gene: 15. CDR3 DNA sequence: TGTGCCAGCAGCCCACTGGAGTGGCGGGAGCAAGGAGATACGCAGTATTTT. Its protein is CASSPLEWREQGDTQYF.

This clone is a singleton in its sample. This sequence joins TRBV28 and TRBJ2-6; unclear D gene. CDR1 and CDR2 from the germline V gene are MDHEN and SYDVKM. This CDR3 has 18 amino acids. Trimming cost V 4 bases and J 0 bases, with 16 bases left between them. The CDR3, as DNA: TGTGCCAGCAGTTCACCCACCGGGTCTCCCTCTGGGGCCAACGTCCTGACTTTC. Translating gives CASSSPTGSPSGANVLTF.

The chain recombines TRBV2 with TRBJ1-2; tentative D call: TRBD1 (6 bases). CDR1 SNHLY and CDR2 FYNNEI come from the germline V gene. Trimming took off 4 bases at V and 4 bases at J, with 10 bases between the two ends. The CDR3 runs to 13 residues. The CDR3 region has the DNA TGTGCCAGCAGTGGTACAGGGACCTATGGCTACACCTTC. Protein sequence: CASSGTGTYGYTF.

This clone was seen once. The rearrangement links TRBV29-1 to TRBJ2-3; 10 bases are shared with TRBD1. This CDR3 has 13 residues. The germline V gene encodes CDR1 SQVTM and CDR2 ANQGSEA. V was clipped by 8 bases and J by 5 bases; unmatched bases: 7. CDR3 region: CSIDRGRKDTQYF. The CDR3 nucleotides are TGCAGCATAGACAGGGGGCGGAAAGATACGCAGTATTTT.

Regarding this clone: A much larger clone differs from this one at a single base, so this may be a read error. The chain links TRBV10-3 to TRBJ1-1; TRBD1 matches at 9 bases. This CDR3 is 13 amino acids long. The V gene's germline CDR1 is ENHRY and CDR2 SYGVKD. Trimming cost V 6 bases and J 1 base; bases outside gene matches: 0. CDR3 sequence: CAIRDRGNTEAFF. CDR3 DNA: TGTGCCATCAGGGACAGGGGGAACACTGAAGCTTTCTTT.

This rearrangement joins TRBV5-6 to TRBJ2-5, with D tentatively TRBD1 (6 bases). Trimming cost V 3 bases and J 5 bases, with 14 bases left between them. Germline V CDR1 and CDR2: SGHDT, YYEEEE. This CDR3 is 14 amino acids long. DNA of the CDR3: TGTGCCAGCAGCTCTGACAGGACTCGGGAGACCCAGTACTTC. This sequence encodes CASSSDRTRETQYF.

The V gene is TRBV30, the J gene TRBJ2-3, with D possibly matching TRBD2 (6 bases). This CDR3 is built from 13 residues. CDR1 GTSNPN and CDR2 SVGIG come from the germline V gene (reference sequence). V lost 4 bases to trimming and J lost 1 base, with 9 bases between them. The CDR3 protein is CAWKEGGTDTQYF. The CDR3 DNA follows: TGTGCCTGGAAGGAGGGAGGCACAGATACGCAGTATTTT.

Notes on this clone: A much larger clone differs by one base, so this may be a read error. The chain couples TRBV25-1 to TRBJ1-1, with a tentative D call TRBD1 (6 bases). Germline CDR1 and CDR2: MGHDK and SYGVNS. V lost 3 bases, J lost 8 bases, and 7 bases lay in between. The CDR3 extends over 11 amino acids. The CDR3 coding sequence is TGTGCCAGCAGTGATAGGGGGGAAGCTTTCTTT. This sequence encodes CASSDRGEAFF.

The chain employs TRBV27 and TRBJ1-5, with TRBD1 as a possible D gene (6 bases). The V end was cut by 3 bases, the J end by 2 bases, with 8 bases between. This CDR3 is 14 amino acids long. Germline lookup yields CDR1 MNHEY and CDR2 SMNVEV (reference sequence). DNA for the CDR3: TGTGCCAGCAGTTTCGACAGGCGCAATCAGCCCCAGCATTTT. Protein: CASSFDRRNQPQHF.

The chain combines TRBV2 with TRBJ2-7, with 10 positions matching TRBD1. In germline, CDR1 is SNHLY, CDR2 FYNNEI. Unmatched junction bases numbered 8, after V lost 6 bases and J lost 6 bases. CDR3 size: 14 residues. The CDR3 DNA follows: TGTGCCAGCAGAAAGGGACAGGGGCTCAGCGAGCAGTACTTC. Protein sequence: CASRKGQGLSEQYF. Full variable domain (rest looked up from reference TRBV2 and TRBJ2-7): EPEVTQTPSHQVTQMGQEVILRCVPISNHLYFYWYRQILGQKVEFLVSFYNNEISEKSEIFDDQFSVERPDGSNFTLKIRSTKLEDSAMYFCASRKGQGLSEQYFGPGTRLTVT.

This clone was recorded a few times. The chain couples TRBV5-6 to TRBJ2-5; D might be TRBD1 or TRBD2, each matching 7 bases. Germline-derived CDR1 and CDR2 are SGHDT and YYEEEE. CDR3 size: 14 residues. Trimming took 4 bases from V and 5 from J, leaving 15 bases between them. The CDR3 is CASSRRQGGETQYF. The CDR3, as DNA: TGTGCCAGCAGCCGAAGACAGGGAGGGGAGACCCAGTACTTC.

V gene TRBV4-1 combines with J gene TRBJ2-2; D gene unclear. CDR3 length equals 15 residues. Per germline, CDR1 MGHRA and CDR2 YSYEKL. The V end was cut by 0 bases, the J end by 5 bases, with 10 bases between. The CDR3 coding sequence is TGCGCCAGCAGCCAAGAATCTGTCCAGACCGGGGAGCTGTTTTTT. Amino acids: CASSQESVQTGELFF.

As to this clone: The sample holds other DNA sequences that translate to the same CDR3. The gene calls are TRBV28 and TRBJ1-2; D gene ambiguous. V was cut by 2 bases and J by 1 base, with 5 bases left in between. Germline assignment: CDR1 MDHEN and CDR2 SYDVKM. There are 13 residues in the CDR3. The CDR3 loop is CASSLEGNYGYTF. The CDR3 DNA is TGTGCCAGCAGTTTAGAGGGTAACTATGGCTACACCTTC.

This chain links TRBV4-2 with TRBJ2-2, with no clear D. Germline CDR1 reads LGHNA; CDR2 reads YNFKEQ. Trimming took off 0 bases at V and 5 bases at J, with 7 bases between the two ends. The CDR3 has 14 residues. The CDR3 spells CASSQDRWTGELFF. CDR3 in DNA: TGTGCCAGCAGCCAAGATCGTTGGACCGGGGAGCTGTTTTTT.

Only one count was recorded for this clone. V is TRBV7-8 and J is TRBJ2-7; 11 nucleotides align to TRBD2. The CDR3 has 18 amino acids. Looked up from germline, CDR1 is SGHVS and CDR2 is FQNEAQ. V trimming: 5 bases; J trimming: 1 base; junction bases outside the gene matches: 13. The CDR3 DNA sequence: TGTGCCAGCAGCCCTAGGGCCCAAGGGACTAGCGGATCCTACGAGCAGTACTTC. This gives the protein CASSPRAQGTSGSYEQYF.

V usage is TRBV27 and J usage is TRBJ1-1, with 9 bases identical to TRBD1. This CDR3 has 18 residues. V was pared by 4 bases and J by 3 bases, with 15 bases of the junction left unmatched. Germline loops: CDR1 MNHEY, CDR2 SMNVEV (reference sequence). CDR3 nucleotides: TGTGCCAGCAGTTCATTTATTCTTGGGACAGGGCATGACACTGAAGCTTTCTTT. Translation: CASSSFILGTGHDTEAFF.

This clone has a handful of counts. V gene TRBV7-2 combines with J gene TRBJ2-5; D is unclear. The ends were cut back, 7 bases at V and 5 bases at J, with 11 bases in the middle. The length of the CDR3 is 12 residues. Germline V CDR1 and CDR2: SGHTA, FQGNSA. CDR3 in DNA: TGTGCCAGCAATGACTTAGGCGAGACCCAGTACTTC. Amino acid sequence: CASNDLGETQYF. Complete variable domain (other parts from reference TRBV7-2 and TRBJ2-5): GAGVSQSPSNKVTEKGKDVELRCDPISGHTALYWYRQSLGQGLEFLIYFQGNSAPDKSGLPSDRFSAERTGGSVSTLTIQRTQQEDSAVYLCASNDLGETQYFGPGTRLLVL.

This clone turned up a few times. In DNA form, the CDR3 reads TGTGCCTGGAGCACAGCCCAGATAAAGAACACCGGGGAGCTGTTTTTT. Its translation is CAWSTAQIKNTGELFF. J is TRBJ2-2 and V is TRBV30, with D uncertain. CDR1 and CDR2 (germline): GTSNPN, SVGIG (reference sequence). This CDR3 region has 16 residues. Trimming removed 3 bases at V and 1 base at J, with 15 bases between.

V and J are TRBV2 and TRBJ1-2; possible D gene TRBD1, 5 bases. This CDR3 comprises 14 residues. Germline CDR1 SNHLY, CDR2 FYNNEI. Trimming pared 1 base from V and 5 bases from J, leaving 11 bases between. The CDR3 coding sequence is TGTGCCAGCAGTGAAGTGGGACCCTTATATGGCTACACCTTC. Translating it yields CASSEVGPLYGYTF.